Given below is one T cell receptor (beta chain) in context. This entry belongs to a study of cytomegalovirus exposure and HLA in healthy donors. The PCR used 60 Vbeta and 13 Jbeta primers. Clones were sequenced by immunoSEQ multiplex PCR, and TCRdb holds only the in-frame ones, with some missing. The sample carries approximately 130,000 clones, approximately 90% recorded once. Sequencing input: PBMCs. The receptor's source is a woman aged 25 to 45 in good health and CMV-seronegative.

The CDR3: CASSRKRETSYEQYF. In nucleotides, the CDR3 is TGTGCCAGCAGCAGAAAGCGGGAGACCTCCTACGAGCAGTACTTC. V gene TRBV11-2 combines with J gene TRBJ2-7; TRBD2 aligns across 8 bases. Germline lookup yields CDR1 SGHAT and CDR2 FQNNGV. The CDR3 contains 15 residues. V shed 5 bases, J shed 0 bases, and the junction held 6 bases outside the gene matches.